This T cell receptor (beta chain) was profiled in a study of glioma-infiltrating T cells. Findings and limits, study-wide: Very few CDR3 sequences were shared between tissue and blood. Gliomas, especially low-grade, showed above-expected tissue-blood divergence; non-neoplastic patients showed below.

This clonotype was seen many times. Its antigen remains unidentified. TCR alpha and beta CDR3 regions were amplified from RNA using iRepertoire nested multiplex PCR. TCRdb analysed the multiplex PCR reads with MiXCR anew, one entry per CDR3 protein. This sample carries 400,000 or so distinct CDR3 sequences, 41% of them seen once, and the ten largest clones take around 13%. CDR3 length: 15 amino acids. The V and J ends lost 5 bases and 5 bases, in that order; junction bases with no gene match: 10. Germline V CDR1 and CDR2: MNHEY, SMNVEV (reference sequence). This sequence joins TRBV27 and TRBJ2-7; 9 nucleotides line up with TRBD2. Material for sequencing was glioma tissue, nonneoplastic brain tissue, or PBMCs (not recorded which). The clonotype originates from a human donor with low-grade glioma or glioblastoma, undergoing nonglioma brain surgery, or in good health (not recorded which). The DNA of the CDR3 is TGTGCCAGCAGTCCAGCGATAGCGGGAGTTGACGAGCAGTACTTC. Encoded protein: CASSPAIAGVDEQYF.